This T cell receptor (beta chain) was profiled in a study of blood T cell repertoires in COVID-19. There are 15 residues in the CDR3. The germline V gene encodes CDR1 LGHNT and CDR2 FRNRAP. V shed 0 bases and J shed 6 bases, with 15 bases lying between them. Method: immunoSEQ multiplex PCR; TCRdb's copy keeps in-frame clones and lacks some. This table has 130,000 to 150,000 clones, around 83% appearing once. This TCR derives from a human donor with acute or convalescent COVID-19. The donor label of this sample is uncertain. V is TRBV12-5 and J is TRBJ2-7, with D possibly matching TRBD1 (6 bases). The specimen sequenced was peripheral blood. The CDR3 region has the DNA TGTGCTAGTGGTTTGGTATTCGGGACAACAATCGAGCAGTACTTC. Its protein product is CASGLVFGTTIEQYF.